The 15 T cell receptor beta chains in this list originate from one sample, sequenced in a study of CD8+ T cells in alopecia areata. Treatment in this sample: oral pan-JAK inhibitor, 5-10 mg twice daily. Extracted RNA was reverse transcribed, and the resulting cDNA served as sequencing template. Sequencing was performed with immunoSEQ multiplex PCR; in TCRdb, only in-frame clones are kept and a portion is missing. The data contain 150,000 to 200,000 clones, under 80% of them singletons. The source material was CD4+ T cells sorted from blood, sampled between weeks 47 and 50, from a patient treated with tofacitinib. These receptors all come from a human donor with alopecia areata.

The CDR3 DNA sequence: TGTGCCAGCAGCCGGACTAGCGGGGAGACCCAGTACTTC. It yields the protein CASSRTSGETQYF. V and J are TRBV6-5 and TRBJ2-5, with TRBD2 matching 11 bases. V was pared by 6 bases and J by 5 bases, with 2 bases of the junction left unmatched. The length of the CDR3 is 13 residues. Germline V gives CDR1 MNHEY, CDR2 SVGAGI.

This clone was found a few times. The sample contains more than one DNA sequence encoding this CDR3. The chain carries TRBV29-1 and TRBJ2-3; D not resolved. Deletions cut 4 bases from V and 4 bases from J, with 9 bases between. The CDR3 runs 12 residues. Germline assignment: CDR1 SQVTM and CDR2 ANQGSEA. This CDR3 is CSVGVAADTQYF. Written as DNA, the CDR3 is TGCAGCGTTGGGGTAGCCGCAGATACGCAGTATTTT.

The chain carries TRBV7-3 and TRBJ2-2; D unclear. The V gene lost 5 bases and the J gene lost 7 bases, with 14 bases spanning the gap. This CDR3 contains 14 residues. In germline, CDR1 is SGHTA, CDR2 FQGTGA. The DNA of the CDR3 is TGTGCCAGCAGCCCGCAAATCCCGGGCGGGGAGCTGTTTTTT. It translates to CASSPQIPGGELFF.

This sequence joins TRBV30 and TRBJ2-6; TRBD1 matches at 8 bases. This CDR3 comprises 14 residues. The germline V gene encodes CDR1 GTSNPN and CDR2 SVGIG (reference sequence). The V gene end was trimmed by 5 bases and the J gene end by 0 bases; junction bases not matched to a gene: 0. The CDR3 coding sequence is TGTGCCTGGGGGACAGGCTCTGGGGCCAACGTCCTGACTTTC. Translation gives CAWGTGSGANVLTF. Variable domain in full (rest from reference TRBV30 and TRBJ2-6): SQTIHQWPATLVQPVGSPLSLECTVEGTSNPNLYWYRQAAGRGLQLLFYSVGIGQISSEVPQNLSASRPQDRQFILSSKKLLLSDSGFYLCAWGTGSGANVLTFGAGSRLTVL.

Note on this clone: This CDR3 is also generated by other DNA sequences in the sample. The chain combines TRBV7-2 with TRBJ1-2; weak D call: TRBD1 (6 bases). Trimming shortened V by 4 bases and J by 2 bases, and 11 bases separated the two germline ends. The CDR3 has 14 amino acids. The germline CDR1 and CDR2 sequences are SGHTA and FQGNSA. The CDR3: CASSSIGQNYGYTF. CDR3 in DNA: TGTGCCAGCAGCTCCATCGGACAGAACTATGGCTACACCTTC.

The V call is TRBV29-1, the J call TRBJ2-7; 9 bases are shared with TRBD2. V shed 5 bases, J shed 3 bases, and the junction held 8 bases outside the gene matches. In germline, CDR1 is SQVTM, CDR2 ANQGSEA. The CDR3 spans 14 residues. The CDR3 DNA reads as TGCAGCGTTTTCCTGACTAGCGGAGTCTACGAGCAGTACTTC. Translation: CSVFLTSGVYEQYF.

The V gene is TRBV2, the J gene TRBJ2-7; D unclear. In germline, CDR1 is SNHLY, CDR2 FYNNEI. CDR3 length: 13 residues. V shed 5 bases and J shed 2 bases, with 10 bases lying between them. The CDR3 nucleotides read TGTGCCAGCAGTATCCCCGAAGCCTACGAGCAGTACTTC. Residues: CASSIPEAYEQYF.

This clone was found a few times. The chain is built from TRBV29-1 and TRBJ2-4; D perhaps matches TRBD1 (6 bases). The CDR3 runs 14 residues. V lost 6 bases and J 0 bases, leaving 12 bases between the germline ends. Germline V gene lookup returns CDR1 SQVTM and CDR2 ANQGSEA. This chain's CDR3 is CSVQPGVAKNIQYF. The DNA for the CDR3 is TGCAGCGTGCAACCAGGGGTAGCCAAAAACATTCAGTACTTC.

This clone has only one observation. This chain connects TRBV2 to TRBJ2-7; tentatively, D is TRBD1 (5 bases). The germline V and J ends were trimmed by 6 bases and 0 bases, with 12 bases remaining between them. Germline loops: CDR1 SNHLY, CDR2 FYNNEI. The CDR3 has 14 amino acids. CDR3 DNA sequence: TGTGCCAGCAGAGTTAGGACAAGCTCCTACGAGCAGTACTTC. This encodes CASRVRTSSYEQYF.

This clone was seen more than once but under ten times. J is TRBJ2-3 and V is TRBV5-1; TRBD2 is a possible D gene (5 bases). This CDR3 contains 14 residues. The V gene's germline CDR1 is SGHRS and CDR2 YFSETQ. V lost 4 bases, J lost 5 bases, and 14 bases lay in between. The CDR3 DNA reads TGCGCCAGCAGCGGAAACACTGAGGGAGATACGCAGTATTTT. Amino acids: CASSGNTEGDTQYF.

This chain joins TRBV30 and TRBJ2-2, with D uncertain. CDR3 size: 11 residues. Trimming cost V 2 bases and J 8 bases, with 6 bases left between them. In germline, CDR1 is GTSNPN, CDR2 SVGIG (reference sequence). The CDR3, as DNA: TGTGCCTGGAGTATAGTAGGGGAGCTGTTTTTT. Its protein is CAWSIVGELFF. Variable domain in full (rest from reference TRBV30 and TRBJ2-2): SQTIHQWPATLVQPVGSPLSLECTVEGTSNPNLYWYRQAAGRGLQLLFYSVGIGQISSEVPQNLSASRPQDRQFILSSKKLLLSDSGFYLCAWSIVGELFFGEGSRLTVL.

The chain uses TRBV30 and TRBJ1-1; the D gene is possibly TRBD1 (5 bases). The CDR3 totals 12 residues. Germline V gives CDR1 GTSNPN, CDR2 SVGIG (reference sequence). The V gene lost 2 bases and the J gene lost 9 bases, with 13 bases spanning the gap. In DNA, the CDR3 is TGTGCCTGGAGTTCCCAGGGCCTCCAAGCTTTCTTT. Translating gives CAWSSQGLQAFF.

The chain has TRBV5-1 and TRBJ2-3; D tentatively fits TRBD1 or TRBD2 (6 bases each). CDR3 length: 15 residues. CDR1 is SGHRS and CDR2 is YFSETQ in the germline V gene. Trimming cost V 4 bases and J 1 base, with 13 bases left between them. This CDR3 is CASSVGGFGTDTQYF. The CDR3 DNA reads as TGCGCCAGCAGCGTAGGGGGGTTTGGCACAGATACGCAGTATTTT.

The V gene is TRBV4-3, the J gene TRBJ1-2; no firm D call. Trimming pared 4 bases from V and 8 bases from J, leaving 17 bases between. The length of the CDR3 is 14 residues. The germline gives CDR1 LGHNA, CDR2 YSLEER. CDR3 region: CASSPPGVGEGYTF. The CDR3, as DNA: TGCGCCAGCAGCCCGCCTGGGGTTGGGGAAGGCTACACCTTC.

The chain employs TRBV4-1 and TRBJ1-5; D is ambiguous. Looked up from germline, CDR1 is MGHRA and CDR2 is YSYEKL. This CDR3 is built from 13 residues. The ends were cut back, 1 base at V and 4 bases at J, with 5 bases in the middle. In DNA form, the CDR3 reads TGCGCCAGCAGCCAAGCCTATAATCAGCCCCAGCATTTT. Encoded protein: CASSQAYNQPQHF.